This TCR beta chain was identified in a study of T-cell memory formation after mild COVID-19. General observations from the study: Clonal second-wave expansions that peaked on day 37 had unconfirmed SARS-CoV-2 specificity.

TCRdb re-called the 5' RACE reads with MiXCR, one entry per CDR3 protein. The repertoire has 400,000 to 500,000 distinct CDR3 sequences, 20% to 25% of them found once; the top ten carry around 8.1%. Note on this clonotype: Antigen specificity is unknown.

Trimming shortened V by 4 bases and J by 2 bases, and 15 bases separated the two germline ends. This CDR3 has 15 amino acids. Looked up from germline, CDR1 is SGDLS and CDR2 is YYNGEE. The chain uses TRBV9 and TRBJ1-1; a possible D gene is TRBD1 (5 bases). This sequence was found in an adult woman who had mild COVID-19 (a few samples of this study predate the infection). Cell type and time point are not known. Source material: PBMCs or a T cell subset sorted from them (not recorded which). As DNA, the CDR3 is TGTGCCAGCAGCTCACGACTGACAGCAAACACTGAAGCTTTCTTT. This gives the protein CASSSRLTANTEAFF.